Listed here are 27 T cell receptor beta chains from one sample, sequenced in a study of vaccination and CD4 T cells after COVID-19. The Oncomine TCR Beta short-read assay was what sequenced the DNA obtained from cultured CD4+ T cells. Via MiXCR, TCRdb re-called the PCR reads, giving one row per CDR3 protein. Of about 20,000 distinct CDR3 sequences in the sample, over 60% were seen once. Antigens for these TCRs are unknown. Regarding treatment: approximately nine-day PBMC culture with coronavirus spike peptide pools or control peptides (ViraFEST assay). The sample taken for sequencing was CD4+ T cells from blood, cultured in vitro. These receptors all stem from a human donor who had recovered from COVID-19.

This chain uses TRBV6-2 or TRBV6-3 with TRBJ1-1; D is undetermined. V was cut by 6 bases and J by 0 bases, with 8 bases left in between. Germline CDR1 is MNHEY and CDR2 is SVGEGT. The length of the CDR3 is 13 residues. CDR3 in DNA: TGTGCCAGCAGCCCTACAGTGAACACTGAAGCTTTCTTT. Amino acid sequence: CASSPTVNTEAFF.

This rearrangement joins TRBV19 to TRBJ2-6; 10 nucleotides line up with TRBD1. The trim removed 6 bases at V and 0 bases at J, leaving 14 bases unmatched. Germline lookup yields CDR1 LNHDA and CDR2 SQIVND (reference sequence). CDR3 size: 20 residues. The DNA for the CDR3 is TGTGCCAGTAGGCAGCGACCGGGACAGGGGACCCTCTCTGGGGCCAACGTCCTGACTTTC. The encoded protein is CASRQRPGQGTLSGANVLTF.

The chain links TRBV6-5 to TRBJ1-6, with D perhaps TRBD1 (5 bases). The CDR3 is 14 residues long. With 2 bases removed from V and 6 bases from J, the gap between germline ends came to 8 bases. The germline CDR1 and CDR2 sequences are MNHEY and SVGAGI. The CDR3 protein is CASSYDSINSPLHF. In DNA, the CDR3 is TGTGCCAGCAGTTACGACAGTATTAATTCACCCCTCCACTTT.

This clonotype was seen more than once but under ten times. The gene calls are TRBV20-1 and TRBJ1-1; perhaps TRBD1 as D (5 bases). This CDR3 has 14 amino acids. Germline V gene sequence: CDR1 DFQATT, CDR2 SNEGSKA (reference sequence). Trimming took 3 bases from V and 0 from J, leaving 11 bases between them. CDR3 nucleotide sequence: TGCAGTGCTAGCCGTGACAGACTGAACACTGAAGCTTTCTTT. It codes for CSASRDRLNTEAFF.

This chain joins TRBV7-9 and TRBJ2-7; either TRBD1 or TRBD2 may fit D (5 bases each). V lost 5 bases, J lost 5 bases, and 16 bases lay in between. The CDR3 is 14 residues long. Germline V gene lookup returns CDR1 SEHNR and CDR2 FQNEAQ (reference sequence). The CDR3 loop reads CASSALGRRDEQYF. In DNA, the CDR3 is TGTGCCAGCAGCGCATTGGGACGGCGAGACGAGCAGTACTTC.

There are a few counts of this clonotype. The rearrangement links TRBV7-2 to TRBJ2-7, with D perhaps TRBD2 (5 bases). There are 13 residues in the CDR3. Per the germline V gene, CDR1 is SGHTA and CDR2 is FQGNSA. The germline V and J ends were trimmed by 3 bases and 2 bases, with 8 bases remaining between them. The CDR3 DNA reads TGTGCCAGCAGCTTGGAGGTCGCCTACGAGCAGTACTTC. Amino acids: CASSLEVAYEQYF.

The chain employs TRBV20-1 and TRBJ1-6; TRBD1 might be the D (6 bases). Germline V gene lookup returns CDR1 DFQATT and CDR2 SNEGSKA (reference sequence). This CDR3 is built from 16 residues. V was cut by 0 bases and J by 13 bases, with 22 bases left in between. The CDR3 DNA reads as TGCAGTGCTAGAGATAATACGAGACAGGCCCTTGTCCCCCTCCACTTT. It is translated as CSARDNTRQALVPLHF.

This clonotype appeared a few times. The chain combines TRBV24-1 with TRBJ1-5; TRBD1 is a possible D gene (6 bases). The length of the CDR3 is 15 residues. Trimming removed 3 bases at V and 4 bases at J, with 12 bases between. Germline loops: CDR1 KGHDR, CDR2 SFDVKD. The CDR3 region is CATSDARGLNQPQHF. The DNA of the CDR3 is TGTGCCACCAGTGATGCCAGGGGCCTAAATCAGCCCCAGCATTTT.

The J gene is TRBJ1-1, the V gene TRBV6-5; D is ambiguous. The CDR3 sequence is 13 residues long. The germline V gene encodes CDR1 MNHEY and CDR2 SVGAGI. Trimming removed 2 bases from V and 6 bases from J, with 10 bases in between. DNA for the CDR3: TGTGCCAGCAGTTACAGGGCCCGATCTGAAGCTTTCTTT. Protein sequence: CASSYRARSEAFF.

CDR3 region: CASSFGLLGQPQHF. Here the CDR3 DNA reads TGTGCCAGCAGCTTTGGGTTGCTGGGGCAGCCCCAGCATTTT. The rearrangement joins TRBV7-2 to TRBJ1-5, with D uncertain. The V end was cut by 3 bases, the J end by 7 bases, with 13 bases between. CDR1 is SGHTA, CDR2 FQGNSA, per germline. The CDR3 runs to 14 residues.

There are a few counts of this clonotype. The chain employs TRBV6-5 and TRBJ1-6, with D unclear. This CDR3 has 15 residues. CDR1 is MNHEY and CDR2 is SVGAGI in the germline V gene. The V gene lost 2 bases and the J gene lost 0 bases, with 5 bases spanning the gap. The CDR3 DNA reads TGTGCCAGCAGTTACGGGGTCTCCTATAATTCACCCCTCCACTTT. As protein: CASSYGVSYNSPLHF.

In its sample, this clonotype was seen a few times. Here the CDR3 DNA reads TGTGCCAGCAGCTTGAATCCCCCTAGGGGTGGCTACACCTTC. Amino acids: CASSLNPPRGGYTF. The chain links TRBV7-2 to TRBJ1-2; a weak D match, TRBD1 (5 bases). V lost 3 bases to trimming and J lost 7 bases, with 15 bases between them. The CDR3 loop spans 14 amino acids. CDR1 is SGHTA and CDR2 is FQGNSA in the germline V gene.

This chain connects TRBV24-1 to TRBJ2-2; D assignment may be TRBD1 or TRBD2 (7 bases each). V was cut by 1 base and J by 7 bases, with 12 bases left in between. The CDR3 is made up of 15 amino acids. Germline assignment: CDR1 KGHDR and CDR2 SFDVKD. DNA of the CDR3: TGTGCCACCAGTGATTTAGACAGGGAGGGCGGGGAGCTGTTTTTT. This gives the protein CATSDLDREGGELFF.

The chain is built from TRBV20-1 and TRBJ2-7; TRBD2 might be the D (6 bases). This CDR3 has 13 residues. The germline V and J ends were trimmed by 1 base and 4 bases, with 11 bases remaining between them. In germline, CDR1 is DFQATT, CDR2 SNEGSKA (reference sequence). CDR3 sequence (DNA): TGCAGTGCTAGAGTTGGAGGGCGGTACGAGCAGTACTTC. It yields the protein CSARVGGRYEQYF.

The V call is TRBV24-1, the J call TRBJ2-5; TRBD1 matches 7 bases. Germline lookup yields CDR1 KGHDR and CDR2 SFDVKD. The V gene end was trimmed by 4 bases and the J gene end by 0 bases; junction bases not matched to a gene: 4. This CDR3 region has 15 residues. This CDR3 reads CATSEIDRDQETQYF. In DNA form, the CDR3 reads TGTGCCACCAGTGAAATCGACAGGGACCAAGAGACCCAGTACTTC.

The genes are TRBV10-1 and TRBJ1-2, with D possibly being TRBD1 (5 bases). The CDR3 sequence is 16 residues long. V dropped 1 base and J dropped 0 bases, with 12 bases sitting between them. From germline, CDR1 is WNHNN and CDR2 SYGVQD (reference sequence). CDR3 sequence: CASSEWGRKPNYGYTF. The CDR3 DNA reads TGCGCCAGCAGTGAGTGGGGACGCAAGCCTAACTATGGCTACACCTTC.

The chain recombines TRBV11-2 with TRBJ2-1, with 9 bases lining up with TRBD1. V trimming: 1 base; J trimming: 5 bases; junction bases outside the gene matches: 9. Germline V gene sequence: CDR1 SGHAT, CDR2 FQNNGV. The CDR3 has 17 residues. The CDR3 spells CASSLGRQGERNNEQFF. The CDR3 region has the DNA TGTGCCAGCAGCTTAGGGCGACAGGGGGAAAGAAACAATGAGCAGTTCTTC.

The chain uses TRBV12-3 or TRBV12-4 and TRBJ1-1; 8 positions match TRBD1. The trim removed 3 bases at V and 0 bases at J, leaving 3 bases unmatched. The CDR3 spans 15 residues. The CDR3 sequence is CASSFSGQVNTEAFF. CDR3 DNA sequence: TGTGCCAGCAGTTTTTCGGGACAGGTGAACACTGAAGCTTTCTTT.

The chain links TRBV30 to TRBJ1-5; D gene uncertain. The CDR3 loop spans 13 amino acids. Trimming took 2 bases from V and 4 from J, leaving 9 bases between them. CDR1 is GTSNPN, CDR2 SVGIG, per germline (reference sequence). CDR3 region: CAWSYSENQPQHF. The CDR3 DNA reads as TGTGCCTGGAGTTACAGCGAAAATCAGCCCCAGCATTTT.

The chain employs TRBV10-3 and TRBJ2-3, with 8 bases aligning to TRBD2. The CDR3 is made up of 13 amino acids. Trimming at V came to 9 bases and at J to 0 bases, leaving 2 bases not matched to a gene. Germline loops: CDR1 ENHRY, CDR2 SYGVKD. The CDR3 here is CAILAGSTDTQYF. The CDR3 nucleotides are TGTGCCATATTAGCGGGAAGCACAGATACGCAGTATTTT.

As for this clonotype: The junction differs from germline at one of its ends, possibly a read error. The rearrangement links TRBV20-1 to TRBJ1-5, with a tentative D call TRBD1 (5 bases). CDR3 length equals 14 residues. CDR1 is DFQATT, CDR2 SNEGSKA, per germline (reference sequence). CDR3 region: CSAGGRFSNQPQRF. CDR3 in DNA: TGCAGTGCTGGGGGACGGTTTAGCAATCAGCCCCAGCGTTTT.

V gene TRBV7-2 combines with J gene TRBJ1-3, with D uncertain. The germline V gene has CDR1 SGHTA and CDR2 FQGNSA. The V and J ends lost 0 bases and 1 base respectively, with 4 bases between them. This CDR3 comprises 14 residues. The CDR3 coding sequence is TGTGCCAGCAGCTTAGCCTCGTCTGGAAACACCATATATTTT. It specifies CASSLASSGNTIYF.

This clonotype was seen a single time. The rearrangement links TRBV6-2 or TRBV6-3 to TRBJ2-7, with a weak D call TRBD1 (5 bases). Trimming stripped 2 bases from V and 7 bases from J, with 12 bases between. The germline CDR1 and CDR2 sequences are MNHEY and SVGEGT. The CDR3 has 13 amino acids. The CDR3 DNA reads TGTGCCAGCAGTTACGAGTCCCACAGGGAGCAGTACTTC. As protein: CASSYESHREQYF.

The gene calls are TRBV28 and TRBJ1-5, with TRBD1 identical over 7 bases. Germline CDR1 MDHEN, CDR2 SYDVKM. The CDR3 extends over 12 amino acids. After removal of 8 bases from V and 13 bases from J, the junction contained 11 bases not matched to a gene. The CDR3, as DNA: TGTGCCAGCCTACAAAACAGGGGAATGCAGCATTTT. Amino acids: CASLQNRGMQHF.

The J gene is TRBJ1-4, the V gene TRBV7-9; 7 bases line up with TRBD1. V lost 5 bases to trimming and J lost 4 bases; unmatched junction nucleotides: 13. The germline V gene encodes CDR1 SEHNR and CDR2 FQNEAQ (reference sequence). The CDR3 runs 17 residues. CDR3 in DNA: TGTGCCAGCAGCACTCCGGGGCAGGGGGTTGTTAATGAAAAACTGTTTTTT. The encoded protein is CASSTPGQGVVNEKLFF.

The chain links TRBV7-2 to TRBJ1-5; 7 bases are shared with TRBD1. The ends lost 2 bases at V and 3 bases at J; junction bases unmatched: 4. The CDR3 contains 15 residues. CDR1 and CDR2 (germline): SGHTA, FQGNSA. The DNA of the CDR3 is TGTGCCAGCAGCTTATGGGACAGTAACAATCAGCCCCAGCATTTT. Its protein is CASSLWDSNNQPQHF.

The chain links TRBV5-4 to TRBJ2-5, with 9 positions matching TRBD1. The germline V gene encodes CDR1 SGHNT and CDR2 YYREEE (reference sequence). V shed 0 bases, J shed 6 bases, and the junction held 3 bases outside the gene matches. The CDR3 has 14 amino acids. DNA of the CDR3: TGTGCCAGCAGCTTGGTTGACAGGGGGAAGACCCAGTACTTC. This sequence encodes CASSLVDRGKTQYF.